The 14 T cell receptor beta chains below all came from one sample that was sequenced in a study of blood T cell repertoires in COVID-19. This table comes from immunoSEQ multiplex PCR, and its TCRdb copy is limited to in-frame clones, with some not included. This table holds about 280,000 clones, 80% to 90% found once. Sequencing was carried out using peripheral blood. These receptors came from a woman between 65 and 79 years old with COVID-19, enrolled during active disease.

This clone was observed a handful of times. The rearrangement uses TRBV19 and TRBJ1-2; a possible D gene is TRBD1 (6 bases). The V end lost 3 bases, the J end lost 6 bases, and 11 bases lay between the germline ends. This CDR3 region has 13 residues. Germline CDR1 and CDR2: LNHDA and SQIVND (reference sequence). CDR3 protein: CASSIRTVDGYTF. As DNA, the CDR3 is TGTGCCAGTAGTATTAGGACAGTCGATGGCTACACCTTC.

This sequence joins TRBV30 and TRBJ1-1, with 10 bases matching TRBD1. This CDR3 is 15 amino acids long. The germline CDR1 and CDR2 sequences are GTSNPN and SVGIG (reference sequence). After removal of 1 base from V and 5 bases from J, the junction contained 7 bases not matched to a gene. The CDR3 DNA follows: TGTGCCTGGAGTGAAATAGGGACAGGGGATACTGAAGCTTTCTTT. Protein: CAWSEIGTGDTEAFF.

V and J are TRBV4-1 and TRBJ1-5, with D perhaps TRBD1 (5 bases). Looked up from germline, CDR1 is MGHRA and CDR2 is YSYEKL. Trimming took 0 bases from V and 0 from J, leaving 12 bases between them. This CDR3 comprises 17 residues. The chain's CDR3 is CASSQEPQGYSNQPQHF. CDR3 bases: TGCGCCAGCAGCCAAGAACCCCAGGGCTATAGCAATCAGCCCCAGCATTTT.

This chain uses TRBV5-5 with TRBJ2-1; 9 bases match TRBD2. This CDR3 is 18 amino acids long. The junction had 17 bases not matched to a gene; V was cut back by 1 base and J by 9 bases. Germline V gives CDR1 SGHKS, CDR2 YYEKEE (reference sequence). The CDR3 sequence is CASSLPYGERGDSSEQFF. The CDR3 bases are TGTGCCAGCAGCTTGCCATACGGGGAGCGGGGGGATAGTTCTGAGCAGTTCTTC.

The V call is TRBV6-5, the J call TRBJ2-7, with D perhaps matching TRBD2 (6 bases). CDR3 length: 14 amino acids. V lost 6 bases and J lost 1, with 13 bases in between. Germline V lookup: CDR1 MNHEY, CDR2 SVGAGI. The chain's CDR3 is CASSKGGTSYEQYF. The DNA of the CDR3 is TGTGCCAGCAGCAAGGGAGGAACATCCTACGAGCAGTACTTC.

The chain links TRBV29-1 to TRBJ1-1, with 8 bases identical to TRBD1. Germline V CDR1 and CDR2: SQVTM, ANQGSEA. Trimming took 6 bases from V and 4 from J; bases not matched to a gene: 4. This CDR3 is built from 12 residues. CDR3: CSVPGQGTEAFF. Here the CDR3 DNA reads TGCAGCGTCCCCGGACAGGGCACTGAAGCTTTCTTT.

The sample holds one count of this clone. J is TRBJ1-5 and V is TRBV7-2, with D unresolved. CDR3 size: 15 residues. Germline CDR1 SGHTA, CDR2 FQGNSA. Trimming took 1 base from V and 0 from J, leaving 7 bases between them. CDR3 nucleotide sequence: TGTGCCAGCAGCTTAGTTGCGAATAGCAATCAGCCCCAGCATTTT. Encoded protein: CASSLVANSNQPQHF.

This chain joins TRBV13 and TRBJ2-1, with 7 nucleotides matching TRBD2. Germline V CDR1 and CDR2: PRHDT, FYEKMQ (reference sequence). This CDR3 spans 14 amino acids. With 5 bases clipped from V and 8 bases from J, the junction kept 9 bases outside the gene matches. In DNA, the CDR3 is TGTGCCAGCAGCCCCGGGCGGGGGAACTATGAGCAGTTCTTC. This encodes CASSPGRGNYEQFF.

The V call is TRBV24-1, the J call TRBJ2-1; 11 bases line up with TRBD1. V lost 0 bases and J lost 7; bases outside the gene matches: 1. Germline V gene lookup returns CDR1 KGHDR and CDR2 SFDVKD. The CDR3 contains 15 residues. This CDR3 is CATSDLGTGGNEQFF. CDR3 bases: TGTGCCACCAGTGATTTGGGGACAGGGGGGAATGAGCAGTTCTTC.

The chain joins TRBV28 to TRBJ1-1; D might be TRBD1 (5 bases). The ends were cut back, 3 bases at V and 1 base at J, with 9 bases in the middle. Germline V lookup: CDR1 MDHEN, CDR2 SYDVKM. The CDR3 spans 14 residues. CDR3 sequence reads: CASSFGARNTEAFF. The CDR3, as DNA: TGTGCCAGCAGTTTTGGGGCGAGGAACACTGAAGCTTTCTTT.

The chain carries TRBV19 and TRBJ2-7, with unresolved D. Germline lookup yields CDR1 LNHDA and CDR2 SQIVND (reference sequence). The CDR3 runs to 13 residues. The V gene lost 5 bases and the J gene lost 0 bases, with 8 bases spanning the gap. The CDR3, as DNA: TGTGCCAGTAGTCCGACGGGCTCCTACGAGCAGTACTTC. This gives the protein CASSPTGSYEQYF. Full variable domain (rest looked up from reference TRBV19 and TRBJ2-7): DGGITQSPKYLFRKEGQNVTLSCEQNLNHDAMYWYRQDPGQGLRLIYYSQIVNDFQKGDIAEGYSVSREKKESFPLTVTSAQKNPTAFYLCASSPTGSYEQYFGPGTRLTVT.

The V and J genes are TRBV30 and TRBJ1-2; TRBD1 is a possible D gene (6 bases). Germline V lookup: CDR1 GTSNPN, CDR2 SVGIG (reference sequence). Trimming removed 5 bases from V and 7 bases from J, with 17 bases in between. The CDR3 is 13 residues long. DNA of the CDR3: TGTGCCTGGCAAGGCAACCAGGGGCTTGGCTACACCTTC. This encodes CAWQGNQGLGYTF.

This chain links TRBV28 with TRBJ2-7; the match to TRBD1 covers 7 bases. V gave up 4 bases and J gave up 4 bases; unmatched junction bases: 7. The CDR3 runs 14 residues. Germline V lookup: CDR1 MDHEN, CDR2 SYDVKM. The CDR3 sequence is CASSSPGQEYEQYF. Written as DNA, the CDR3 is TGTGCCAGCAGTTCCCCCGGACAGGAGTACGAGCAGTACTTC.

The chain couples TRBV28 to TRBJ1-1; 7 nucleotides line up with TRBD1. Germline V gene lookup returns CDR1 MDHEN and CDR2 SYDVKM. Trimming cost V 8 bases and J 10 bases; bases outside gene matches: 10. The CDR3 spans 12 residues. The CDR3 region has the DNA TGTGCCAGCGGTGACAGGGTCTCGGGAGCTTTCTTT. Amino acids: CASGDRVSGAFF.